The text below deals with one T cell receptor beta chain. This clone was seen only a few times. Its binding antigen is unknown. No base-level quality is on record; no much larger clone is a single base apart. The germline V gene provides CDR1 SNHLY and CDR2 FYNNEI. The CDR3 goes from the cysteine to the phenylalanine over 14 residues. Of all the DNA, just the CDR3 is kept, 42 bases in frame from base 1. Compared with germline, V lacks 6 bases and J lacks 6 bases; bases without a gene match: 5. Donors were healthy HIV-negative adults with no recently reported acute infections or vaccinations. All donors were Caucasian adults living in Nashville, Tennessee, USA. CD4+ T cells were enriched by magnetic negative selection; naive cells were then positively selected on CD45RA, and the negative fraction formed the memory subset. After blood collection by leukapheresis, PBMCs were isolated using Ficoll-Histopaque density gradient centrifugation and then cryopreserved in the vapor phase of liquid nitrogen. Analytical flow cytometry was used to check the purity and quantity of every magnetically sorted T cell population. Genomic DNA was isolated from each sorted fraction and quantified by UV absorbance on a Nanodrop 2000c.

Using the deep immunoSEQ assay, multiplex PCR amplified TCR CDR3 regions from genomic DNA. Genomic DNA extracted from each cell subset was distributed evenly over all wells of several immunoSEQ 96-well plates, and each plate served as one replicate. For sorted subsets, 200 to 250 ng genomic DNA, equal to 30,000 or so T cell genomes, was loaded into each replicate PCR. Purified libraries were quantified with a Qubit 3.0 fluorometer, sized on a Bioanalyzer 2100, and re-quantified with the KAPA Library Quantification kit. A separate single-read 150-cycle Illumina NextSeq 550 flow cell was used to sequence each immunoSEQ 96-well plate. Turning to the authors' computational methods: Because the immunoSEQ output held only junctional sequences and lacked quality scores, the filtering could not match the filtering applied to full-length reads. Sequences were annotated with PyIR, a Python wrapper for IgBLAST v1.9, and V/J genes and CDR3 were assigned using IMGT germline references. Reads were filtered out if the reads had weak V/J assignments (E-value above 1e-6), no CDR3, stop codons, out-of-frame junctions, or ambiguous translated residues. V3J clonotypes were defined by identical inferred V gene, J gene, and CDR3 amino acid sequence. To compute the percentage overlap between repertoires, the number of shared unique clonotypes was divided by the size of the smaller repertoire. RTK rarefaction, the Chao1 estimator, and Recon v2.1 estimates of unobserved clonotypes were used to assess repertoire richness. OLGA was used to compute generation probabilities for all TCRbeta clonotypes that the gDNA method yielded from a few donors. Here the immuneACCESS table is served through TCRdb, limited to in-frame sequences with V and J called. Missing clones are a known gap in these copies; in checked studies unresolved V genes cover under half, and the rest lacks a known reason. D and trimming come from the DNA, and the V and J calls and clone size come from that table. This sample comprises fewer than 400,000 clones, 74% of them detected only once. The top ten clonotypes cover approximately 10% of the sample.

The record originates from a study of shared clonotypes between healthy human individuals (dated by TCRdb to 2018 to 2020). For the study in its entirety: The cohort included three men and a couple of women between 18 and 49 years of age. Per donor, three plates each were used for CD4 naive and CD4 memory, two for CD8 naive, and one for CD8 memory. The study deeply sequenced blood TCR repertoires of several healthy adults to estimate repertoire size and the extent of clonotype sharing between individuals. Libraries were prepared and TCR repertoires were sequenced by different laboratories using diverse techniques, in order to increase sequencing depth and limit assay-specific biases. Between about 0.94 and 8.9 billion PBMCs per donor were obtained by leukapheresis. On the study overall, not on this receptor specifically: Based on pairwise subsampling, the degree of clonotype sharing among donors was expected to be affected by sequencing depth. Sharing across several donors was observed for about 5% of naive CD4, over 3% of naive CD8, about 2.3% of memory CD4, and less than 0.45% of memory CD8 clonotypes. The genetic and exposure-history diversity represented was limited by the small number of donors. Compared with non-shared clonotypes, the clonotypes found in all four sorted-subset donors had higher generation probabilities. Sampling was restricted to blood, and TCR repertoires in tissue are likely to differ from TCR repertoires in blood. Even with the large sequencing depth, rarefaction of the sorted-subset datasets indicated that sequencing was incomplete. Larger estimated clonotype richness was generally found for naive subsets than for memory subsets.

The source of this sequence is a young man in good health. Recombination linked TRBV2 to TRBJ2-4, and TRBD1 matches 10 of the central bases. The sample consisted of memory CD4+ T cells sorted from blood. The cell subset or site label corresponds to: CD45RA-negative fraction. The base sequence is TGTGCCAGCAGCGCTAGACAGGGGGCAAACATTCAGTACTTC. It is translated as CASSARQGANIQYF. When the CDR3 is completed using the reference TRBV2 and TRBJ2-4 genes on either side, the full variable domain is EPEVTQTPSHQVTQMGQEVILRCVPISNHLYFYWYRQILGQKVEFLVSFYNNEISEKSEIFDDQFSVERPDGSNFTLKIRSTKLEDSAMYFCASSARQGANIQYFGAGTRLSVL.